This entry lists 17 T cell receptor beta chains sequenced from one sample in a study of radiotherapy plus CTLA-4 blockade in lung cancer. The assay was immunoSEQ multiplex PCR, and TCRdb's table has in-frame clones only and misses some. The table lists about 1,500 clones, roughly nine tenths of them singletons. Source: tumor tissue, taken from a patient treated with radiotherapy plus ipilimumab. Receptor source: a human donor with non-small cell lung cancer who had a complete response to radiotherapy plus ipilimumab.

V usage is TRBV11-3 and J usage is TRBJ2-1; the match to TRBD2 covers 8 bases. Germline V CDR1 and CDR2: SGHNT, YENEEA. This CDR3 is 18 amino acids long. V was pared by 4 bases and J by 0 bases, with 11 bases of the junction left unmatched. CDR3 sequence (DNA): TGTGCCAGCAGCTCAACCGAACCTCGGGGGGGCTCCTACAATGAGCAGTTCTTC. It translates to CASSSTEPRGGSYNEQFF.

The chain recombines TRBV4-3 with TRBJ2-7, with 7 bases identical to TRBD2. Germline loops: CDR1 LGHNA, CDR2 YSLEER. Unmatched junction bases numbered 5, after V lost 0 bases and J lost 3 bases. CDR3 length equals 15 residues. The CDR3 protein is CASSQDGGGNYEQYF. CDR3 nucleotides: TGCGCCAGCAGCCAAGATGGGGGGGGAAACTACGAGCAGTACTTC.

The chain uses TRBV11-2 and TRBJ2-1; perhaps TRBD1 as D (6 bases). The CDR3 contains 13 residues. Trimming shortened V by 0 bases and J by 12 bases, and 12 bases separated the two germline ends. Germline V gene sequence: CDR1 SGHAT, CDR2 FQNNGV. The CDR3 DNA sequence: TGTGCCAGCAGCTTAGATCGGACAGAGAGGCAGTTCTTC. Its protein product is CASSLDRTERQFF.

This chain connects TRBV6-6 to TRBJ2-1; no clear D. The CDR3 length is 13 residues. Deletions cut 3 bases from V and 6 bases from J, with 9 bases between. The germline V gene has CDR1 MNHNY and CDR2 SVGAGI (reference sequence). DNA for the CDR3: TGTGCCAGCAGTTATCCTGGAACCAATGAGCAGTTCTTC. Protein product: CASSYPGTNEQFF.

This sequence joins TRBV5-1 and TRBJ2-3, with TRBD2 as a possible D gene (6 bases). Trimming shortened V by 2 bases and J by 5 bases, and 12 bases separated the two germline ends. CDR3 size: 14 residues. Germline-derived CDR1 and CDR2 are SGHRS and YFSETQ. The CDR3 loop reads CASSLRETVDTQYF. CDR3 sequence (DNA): TGCGCCAGCAGCTTACGGGAGACAGTAGATACGCAGTATTTT. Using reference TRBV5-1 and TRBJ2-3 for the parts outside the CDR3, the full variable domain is KAGVTQTPRYLIKTRGQQVTLSCSPISGHRSVSWYQQTPGQGLQFLFEYFSETQRNKGNFPGRFSGRQFSNSRSEMNVSTLELGDSALYLCASSLRETVDTQYFGPGTRLTVL.

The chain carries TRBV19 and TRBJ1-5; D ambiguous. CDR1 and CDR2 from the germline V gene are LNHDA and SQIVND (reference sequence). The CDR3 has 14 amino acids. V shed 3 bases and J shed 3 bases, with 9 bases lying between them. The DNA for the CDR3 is TGTGCCAGTAGTATTCGGATCTTCAATCAGCCCCAGCATTTT. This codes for CASSIRIFNQPQHF.

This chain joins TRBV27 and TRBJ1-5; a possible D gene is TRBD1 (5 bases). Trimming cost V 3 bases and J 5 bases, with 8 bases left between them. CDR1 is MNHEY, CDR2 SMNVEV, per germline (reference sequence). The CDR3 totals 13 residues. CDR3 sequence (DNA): TGTGCCAGCAGTTTGAGGGGTTATCAGCCCCAGCATTTT. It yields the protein CASSLRGYQPQHF.

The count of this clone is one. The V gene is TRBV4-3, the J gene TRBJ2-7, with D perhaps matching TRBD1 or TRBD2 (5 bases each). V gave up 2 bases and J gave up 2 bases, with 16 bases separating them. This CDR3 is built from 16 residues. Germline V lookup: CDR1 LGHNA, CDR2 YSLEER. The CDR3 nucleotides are TGCGCCAGCAGCCAAATTGGGACGGATAATACCTACGAGCAGTACTTC. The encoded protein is CASSQIGTDNTYEQYF.

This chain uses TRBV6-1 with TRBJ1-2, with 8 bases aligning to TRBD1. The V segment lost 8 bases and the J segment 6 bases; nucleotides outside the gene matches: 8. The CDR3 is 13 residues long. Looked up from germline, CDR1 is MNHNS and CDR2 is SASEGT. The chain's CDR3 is CASVTGGRNGYTF. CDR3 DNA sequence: TGTGCCAGCGTAACAGGGGGGAGGAATGGCTACACCTTC.

CDR3 in DNA: TGCGCCAGCAGCTTGGTCGGGGTCTCTGGAAACACCATATATTTT. The encoded protein is CASSLVGVSGNTIYF. The chain recombines TRBV5-1 with TRBJ1-3; D call uncertain. The CDR3 length is 15 residues. In germline, CDR1 is SGHRS, CDR2 YFSETQ. Trimming took 0 bases from V and 0 from J, leaving 7 bases between them. The full variable domain, completed using reference TRBV5-1 and TRBJ1-3, is KAGVTQTPRYLIKTRGQQVTLSCSPISGHRSVSWYQQTPGQGLQFLFEYFSETQRNKGNFPGRFSGRQFSNSRSEMNVSTLELGDSALYLCASSLVGVSGNTIYFGEGSWLTVV.

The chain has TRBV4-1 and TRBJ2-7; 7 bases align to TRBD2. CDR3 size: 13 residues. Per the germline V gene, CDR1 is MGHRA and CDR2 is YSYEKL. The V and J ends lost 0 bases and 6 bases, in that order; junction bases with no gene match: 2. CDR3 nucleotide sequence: TGCGCCAGCAGCCAAGAGGGGGGGGGCGAGCAGTACTTC. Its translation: CASSQEGGGEQYF.

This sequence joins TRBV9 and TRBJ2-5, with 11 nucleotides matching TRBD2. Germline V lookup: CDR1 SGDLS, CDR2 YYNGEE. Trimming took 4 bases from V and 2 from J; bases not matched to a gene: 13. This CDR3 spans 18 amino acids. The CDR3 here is CASSSWELAGEWQETQYF. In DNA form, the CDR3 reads TGTGCCAGCAGCTCCTGGGAACTAGCGGGAGAGTGGCAAGAGACCCAGTACTTC.

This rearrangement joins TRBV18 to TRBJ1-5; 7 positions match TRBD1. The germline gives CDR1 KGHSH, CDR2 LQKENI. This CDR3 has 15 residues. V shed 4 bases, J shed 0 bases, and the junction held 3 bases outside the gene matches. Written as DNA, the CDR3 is TGTGCCAGCTCACTAGACAGGGATAGCAATCAGCCCCAGCATTTT. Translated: CASSLDRDSNQPQHF.

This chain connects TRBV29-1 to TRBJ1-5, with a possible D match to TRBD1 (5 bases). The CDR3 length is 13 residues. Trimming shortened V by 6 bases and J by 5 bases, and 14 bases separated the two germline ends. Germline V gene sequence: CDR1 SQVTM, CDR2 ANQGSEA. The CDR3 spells CSVLGGFDQPQHF. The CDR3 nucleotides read TGCAGCGTGCTGGGGGGGTTTGATCAGCCCCAGCATTTT.

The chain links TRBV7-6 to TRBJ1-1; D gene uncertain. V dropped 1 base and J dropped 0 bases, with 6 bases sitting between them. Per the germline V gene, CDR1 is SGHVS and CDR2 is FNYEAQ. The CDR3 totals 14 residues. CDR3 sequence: CASSLGRLNTEAFF. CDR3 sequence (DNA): TGTGCCAGCAGCTTAGGCAGATTGAACACTGAAGCTTTCTTT.

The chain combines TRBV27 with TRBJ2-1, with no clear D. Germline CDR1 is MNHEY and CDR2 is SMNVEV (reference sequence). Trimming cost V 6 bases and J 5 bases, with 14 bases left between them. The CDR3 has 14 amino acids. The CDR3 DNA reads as TGTGCCAGCAGAGCACTCACCAGGCACAATGAGCAGTTCTTC. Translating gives CASRALTRHNEQFF.

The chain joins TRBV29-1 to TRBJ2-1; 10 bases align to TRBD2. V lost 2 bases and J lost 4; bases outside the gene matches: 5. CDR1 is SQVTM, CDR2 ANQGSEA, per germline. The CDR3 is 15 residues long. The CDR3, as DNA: TGCAGCGTTGAACCTCGGACTAGCGGATACAATGAGCAGTTCTTC. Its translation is CSVEPRTSGYNEQFF.